These 17 T cell receptor beta chains were sequenced from one sample in a study of T cells after posttransplantation cyclophosphamide. The assay was immunoSEQ multiplex PCR, and TCRdb's table has in-frame clones only and misses some. The table lists roughly 16,000 clones, about nine tenths of them singletons, with approximately 3.4% in the top ten. Sampled 1 year posttransplant, controls received myeloablative marrow transplants, methotrexate and a calcineurin inhibitor. The specimen comprised PBMCs, sampled after an allogeneic stem cell transplant with a calcineurin inhibitor and methotrexate. The receptors stem from a male patient aged 50 to 59 who received an allogeneic stem cell transplant from an unrelated donor, was CMV-positive, and had chronic GVHD only. These T cells may partly come from the graft donor.

This chain joins TRBV11-1 and TRBJ2-3; TRBD2 aligns across 11 bases. CDR1 is SGHAT and CDR2 is FQDESV in the germline V gene (reference sequence). The CDR3 runs 15 residues. The J segment lost 5 bases and the V segment lost 6 bases, leaving 7 bases of the junction unmatched. The CDR3 loop is CASRSTSGIRDTQYF. The CDR3 DNA reads TGTGCCAGCAGGTCGACTAGCGGGATTAGAGATACGCAGTATTTT. The full variable domain, its missing parts supplied by reference TRBV11-1 and TRBJ2-3, is EAEVAQSPRYKITEKSQAVAFWCDPISGHATLYWYRQILGQGPELLVQFQDESVVDDSQLPKDRFSAERLKGVDSTLKIQPAELGDSAMYLCASRSTSGIRDTQYFGPGTRLTVL.

V is TRBV2 and J is TRBJ1-1; D may be TRBD1 (6 bases). CDR1 is SNHLY, CDR2 FYNNEI, per germline. Trimming stripped 7 bases from V and 5 bases from J, with 11 bases between. The CDR3 spans 12 residues. CDR3 in amino acids: CASTMQGTEAFF. CDR3 nucleotides: TGTGCCAGCACCATGCAGGGGACTGAAGCTTTCTTT.

This chain uses TRBV4-3 with TRBJ2-3; D is perhaps TRBD1 (6 bases). CDR3 length: 18 residues. V was cut by 0 bases and J by 0 bases, with 16 bases left in between. CDR1 is LGHNA, CDR2 YSLEER, per germline. CDR3 sequence: CASSQDPGVAASTDTQYF. The CDR3 DNA follows: TGCGCCAGCAGCCAAGACCCAGGGGTTGCGGCTAGCACAGATACGCAGTATTTT.

V and J are TRBV28 and TRBJ2-7, with 16 bases matching TRBD2. Germline values: CDR1 MDHEN, CDR2 SYDVKM. The trim removed 4 bases at V and 4 bases at J, leaving 7 bases unmatched. CDR3 length equals 17 residues. CDR3 sequence reads: CASSSRGTSGREYEQYF. In DNA form, the CDR3 reads TGTGCCAGCAGTTCTCGGGGGACTAGCGGGAGGGAATACGAGCAGTACTTC.

The chain employs TRBV11-2 and TRBJ1-1; weak D call: TRBD1 (6 bases). CDR3 length: 13 residues. Trimming took off 10 bases at V and 2 bases at J, with 14 bases between the two ends. Germline V gene data show CDR1 as SGHAT and CDR2 as FQNNGV. The CDR3 sequence: CATLDRSNTEAFF. CDR3 in DNA: TGTGCCACCCTGGACAGATCAAACACTGAAGCTTTCTTT.

The rearrangement uses TRBV28 and TRBJ1-5; TRBD1 matches 7 bases. CDR1 is MDHEN and CDR2 is SYDVKM in the germline V gene. The ends lost 9 bases at V and 6 bases at J; junction bases unmatched: 8. This CDR3 is 13 amino acids long. The CDR3 loop is CASIDRVGQPQHF. In nucleotides, the CDR3 is TGTGCCAGTATCGACAGGGTCGGTCAGCCCCAGCATTTT.

This clone was picked up a small number of times. This chain uses TRBV7-9 with TRBJ2-3, with D unresolved. Trimming took off 6 bases at V and 1 base at J, with 5 bases between the two ends. The CDR3 spans 12 residues. Germline loops: CDR1 SEHNR, CDR2 FQNEAQ (reference sequence). CDR3 bases: TGTGCCAGCAGAGCCGGCACAGATACGCAGTATTTT. Translating it yields CASRAGTDTQYF.

CDR3 nucleotide sequence: TGTGCCACCACCGCACAGGGGGATGGCTACACCTTC. It specifies CATTAQGDGYTF. The chain recombines TRBV15 with TRBJ1-2; 8 nucleotides line up with TRBD1. After removal of 7 bases from V and 6 bases from J, the junction contained 4 bases not matched to a gene. The CDR3 has 12 residues. In germline, CDR1 is LNHNV, CDR2 YYDKDF (reference sequence).

J is TRBJ2-5 and V is TRBV5-6; 7 nucleotides match TRBD1. The J call could be wrong; TRBJ2-7 is a better fit for the DNA end. The germline CDR1 and CDR2 sequences are SGHDT and YYEEEE. The CDR3 consists of 16 residues. The CDR3 sequence is CASSLWENRGPYEQYF. CDR3 coding DNA: TGTGCCAGCAGCTTGTGGGAAAACAGGGGACCCTACGAGCAGTACTTC.

The sample holds one count of this clone. The rearrangement links TRBV27 to TRBJ1-6; no definite D call. With 3 bases removed from V and 7 bases from J, the gap between germline ends came to 7 bases. The CDR3 contains 13 residues. Germline CDR1 is MNHEY and CDR2 is SMNVEV (reference sequence). CDR3 sequence: CASSFTLNSPLHF. In nucleotides, the CDR3 is TGTGCCAGCAGTTTCACTTTGAATTCACCCCTCCACTTT.

The chain recombines TRBV5-4 with TRBJ2-7; maybe TRBD2 (6 bases). CDR1 and CDR2 (germline): SGHNT, YYREEE (reference sequence). There are 14 residues in the CDR3. V gave up 3 bases and J gave up 6 bases, with 16 bases separating them. CDR3 nucleotides: TGTGCCAGCAGCTCCGGGCCAAGGGGAGGCGAGCAGTACTTC. Translation: CASSSGPRGGEQYF.

V gene TRBV19 combines with J gene TRBJ2-5, with 8 bases matching TRBD1. Per germline, CDR1 LNHDA and CDR2 SQIVND (reference sequence). Trimming at V came to 6 bases and at J to 1 base, leaving 16 bases not matched to a gene. The CDR3 runs to 18 residues. The CDR3 loop is CASRPGTGGARVQETQYF. The CDR3, as DNA: TGTGCCAGTAGACCTGGGACAGGAGGGGCCAGGGTCCAAGAGACCCAGTACTTC.

The chain combines TRBV5-4 with TRBJ1-2; a possible D gene is TRBD1 (6 bases). There are 14 residues in the CDR3. V gave up 3 bases and J gave up 4 bases, with 13 bases separating them. Germline-derived CDR1 and CDR2 are SGHNT and YYREEE (reference sequence). The CDR3 coding sequence is TGTGCCAGCAGCTCGGGGACAAACTCCTATGGCTACACCTTC. Encoded protein: CASSSGTNSYGYTF.

This clone was seen just once. The rearrangement joins TRBV2 to TRBJ2-3; TRBD2 matches 14 bases. CDR3 length equals 20 residues. Trimming cost V 6 bases and J 3 bases; bases outside gene matches: 17. Looked up from germline, CDR1 is SNHLY and CDR2 is FYNNEI. For the CDR3, the DNA is TGTGCCAGCAGCGACCTTACCGGGACTAGCGGGAGTATTGGGACAGATACGCAGTATTTT. Amino acid sequence: CASSDLTGTSGSIGTDTQYF.

The chain joins TRBV7-9 to TRBJ2-3, with unresolved D. The germline gives CDR1 SEHNR, CDR2 FQNEAQ (reference sequence). The V end lost 5 bases, the J end lost 6 bases, and 6 bases lay between the germline ends. This CDR3 is built from 11 residues. Here the CDR3 reads CASSNSDTQYF. In DNA form, the CDR3 reads TGTGCCAGCAGCAATTCTGATACGCAGTATTTT.

The rearrangement links TRBV19 to TRBJ1-1, with D possibly being TRBD1 (5 bases). This CDR3 is built from 14 residues. The germline gives CDR1 LNHDA, CDR2 SQIVND (reference sequence). Trimming stripped 0 bases from V and 7 bases from J, with 12 bases between. Here the CDR3 reads CASSIDRGSGEAFF. The CDR3 DNA sequence: TGTGCCAGTAGTATAGATAGGGGTTCGGGTGAAGCTTTCTTT.

This sequence joins TRBV11-3 and TRBJ1-1; TRBD1 is a possible D gene (6 bases). The CDR3 spans 14 residues. Germline V lookup: CDR1 SGHNT, CDR2 YENEEA. Trimming cost V 5 bases and J 0 bases, with 10 bases left between them. CDR3 nucleotides: TGTGCCAGCAGCCGGGGGGGCATGAACACTGAAGCTTTCTTT. It is translated as CASSRGGMNTEAFF.